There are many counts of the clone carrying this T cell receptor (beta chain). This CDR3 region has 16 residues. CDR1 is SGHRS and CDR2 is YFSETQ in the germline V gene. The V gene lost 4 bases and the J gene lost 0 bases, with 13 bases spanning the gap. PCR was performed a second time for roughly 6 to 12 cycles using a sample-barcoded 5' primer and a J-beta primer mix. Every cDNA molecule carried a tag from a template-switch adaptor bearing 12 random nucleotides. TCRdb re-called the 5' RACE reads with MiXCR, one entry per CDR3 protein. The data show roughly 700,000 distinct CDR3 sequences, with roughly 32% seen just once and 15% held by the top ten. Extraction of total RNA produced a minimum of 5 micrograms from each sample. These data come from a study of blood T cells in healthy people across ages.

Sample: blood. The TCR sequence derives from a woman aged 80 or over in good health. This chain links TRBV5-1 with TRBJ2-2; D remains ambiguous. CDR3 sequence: CASSGLVAANTGELFF. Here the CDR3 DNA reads TGCGCCAGCAGCGGGTTGGTCGCTGCGAACACCGGGGAGCTGTTTTTT.